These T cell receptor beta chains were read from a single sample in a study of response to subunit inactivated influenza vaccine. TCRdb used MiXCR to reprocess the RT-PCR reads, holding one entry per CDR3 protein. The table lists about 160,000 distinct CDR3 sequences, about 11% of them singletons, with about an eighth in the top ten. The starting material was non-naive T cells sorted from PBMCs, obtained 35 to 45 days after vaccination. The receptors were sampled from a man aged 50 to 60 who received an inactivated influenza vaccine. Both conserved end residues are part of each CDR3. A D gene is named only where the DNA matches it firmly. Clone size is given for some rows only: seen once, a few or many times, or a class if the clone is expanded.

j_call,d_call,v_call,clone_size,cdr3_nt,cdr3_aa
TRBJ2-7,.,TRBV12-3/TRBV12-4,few,TGTGCCAGCAGTTTGATTGCGGAAAAGAGCGAGCAGTACTTC,CASSLIAEKSEQYF
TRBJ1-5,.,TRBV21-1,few,TGTGCCAGCAGCTCCCGGGACAGGGACAGGTATAGCAATCAGCCCCAGCATTTT,CASSSRDRDRYSNQPQHF
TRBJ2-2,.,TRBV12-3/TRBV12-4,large,TGTGCCAGCAGTTTTGGGGCGACTTTCAACACCGGGGAGCTGTTTTTT,CASSFGATFNTGELFF
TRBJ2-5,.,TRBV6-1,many,TGTGCCAGCAGGTTGGACGCCAGAAAACAAGAGACCCAGTACTTC,CASRLDARKQETQYF
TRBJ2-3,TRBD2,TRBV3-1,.,TGTGCCAGCAGCCAAGGGAGGACTAGCGGGAGGGCTCTCAGAACAGATACGCAGTATTTT,CASSQGRTSGRALRTDTQYF
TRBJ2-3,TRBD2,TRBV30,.,TGTGCCTGGAGGATCGCGGGGGGGCGAGATACGCAGTATTTT,CAWRIAGGRDTQYF
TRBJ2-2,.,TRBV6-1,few,TGTGCCAGCAGCGCACCGGGGGTAAACACCGGGGAGCTGTTTTTT,CASSAPGVNTGELFF
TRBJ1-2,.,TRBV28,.,TGTGCCAGCAGTTTACGGGGTGAGGGGGGGTATGGCTACACCTTC,CASSLRGEGGYGYTF
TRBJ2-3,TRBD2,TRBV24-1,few,TGTGCCACCAGCGGACTAGCGGGGGGGCTCACAGATACGCAGTATTTT,CATSGLAGGLTDTQYF
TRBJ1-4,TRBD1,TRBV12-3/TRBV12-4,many,TGTGCCAGCGGCGGGACAGAGCTCGCGAATGAAAAACTGTTTTTT,CASGGTELANEKLFF
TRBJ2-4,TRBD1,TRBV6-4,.,TGTGCCAGCAGTGACTCGAGTCCCAGGGGGCTCTTC,CASSDSSPRGLF
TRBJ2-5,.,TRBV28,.,TGTGCCAGCAGTCCCCGACCAGAGACCCAGTACTTC,CASSPRPETQYF
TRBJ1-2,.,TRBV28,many,TGTGCCAGCAGTTTGGACAGCCGAGACTATGGCTACACCTTC,CASSLDSRDYGYTF
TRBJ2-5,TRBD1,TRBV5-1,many,TGCGCCAGCAGCCGACAGGGGGCTTCCGAGACCCAGTACTTC,CASSRQGASETQYF
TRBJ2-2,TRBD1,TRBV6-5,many,TGTGCCAGCAGCTACGGACAGGGTGACACCGGGGAGCTGTTTTTT,CASSYGQGDTGELFF
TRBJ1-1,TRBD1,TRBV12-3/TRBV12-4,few,TGTGCCAGCAGTCCAGGGGGACAGGGGGGCGCTTTCTTT,CASSPGGQGGAFF
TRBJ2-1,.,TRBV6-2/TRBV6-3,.,TGTGCCAGCAGTTGGCAGGGGTCCTACAATGAGCAGTTCTTC,CASSWQGSYNEQFF
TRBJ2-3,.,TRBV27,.,TGTGCCAGCAGTTTAGGATTTGAGGGAAGGACGCAGTATTTT,CASSLGFEGRTQYF